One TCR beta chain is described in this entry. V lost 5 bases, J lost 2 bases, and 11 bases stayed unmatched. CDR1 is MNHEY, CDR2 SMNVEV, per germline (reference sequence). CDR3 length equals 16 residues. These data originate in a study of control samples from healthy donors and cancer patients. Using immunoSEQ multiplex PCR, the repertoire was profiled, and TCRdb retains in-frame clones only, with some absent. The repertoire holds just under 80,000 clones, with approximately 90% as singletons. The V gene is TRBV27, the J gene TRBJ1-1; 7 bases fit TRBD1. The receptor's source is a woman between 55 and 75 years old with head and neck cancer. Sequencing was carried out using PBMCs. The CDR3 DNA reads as TGTGCCAGCAGTCCCCTTAGGGCAGGGGGAAACACTGAAGCTTTCTTT. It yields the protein CASSPLRAGGNTEAFF.